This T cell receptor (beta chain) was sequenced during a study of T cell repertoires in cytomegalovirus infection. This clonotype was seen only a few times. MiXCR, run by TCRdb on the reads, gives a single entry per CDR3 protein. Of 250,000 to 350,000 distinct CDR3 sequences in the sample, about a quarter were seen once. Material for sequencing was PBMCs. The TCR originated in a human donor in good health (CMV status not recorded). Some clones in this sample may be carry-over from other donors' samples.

CDR3 sequence: CASSLRQTEEKLFF. CDR3 nucleotide sequence: TGTGCCAGCAGCTTAAGACAGACTGAGGAAAAACTGTTTTTT. J is TRBJ1-4 and V is TRBV7-9; TRBD1 might be the D (5 bases). Germline assignment: CDR1 SEHNR and CDR2 FQNEAQ (reference sequence). V shed 2 bases and J shed 8 bases, with 12 bases lying between them. The CDR3 has 14 residues.